These 4 T cell receptor beta chains were sequenced from one sample in a study of blood T cells in healthy people across ages. The second PCR ran about 6 to 11 cycles with a sample-barcoded 5' primer and J-beta primers. TCRdb recomputed calls from the 5' RACE reads with MiXCR, one row per CDR3 protein. The table includes approximately 1,000,000 distinct CDR3 sequences, less than 50% detected once. Material for sequencing was blood. These receptor sequences come from an older woman in good health.

This clonotype has only a few counts. The chain carries TRBV29-1 and TRBJ2-3, with no clear D. Germline CDR1 and CDR2: SQVTM and ANQGSEA. The V end lost 1 base, the J end lost 4 bases, and 6 bases lay between the germline ends. This CDR3 is built from 12 residues. The CDR3 protein is CSVEGPADTQYF. In DNA, the CDR3 is TGCAGCGTTGAAGGCCCGGCAGATACGCAGTATTTT.

CDR3 amino acids: CASSPYGADNEQFF. In DNA form, the CDR3 reads TGTGCCAGCTCACCATACGGGGCCGACAATGAGCAGTTCTTC. The rearrangement joins TRBV18 to TRBJ2-1; D could derive from TRBD1 or TRBD2 (5 bases each). Germline V gene sequence: CDR1 KGHSH, CDR2 LQKENI. The V end was cut by 2 bases, the J end by 5 bases, with 10 bases between. The CDR3 is 14 residues long.

This clonotype has more than one count but fewer than ten. This chain connects TRBV29-1 to TRBJ2-7; either TRBD1 or TRBD2 may fit D (5 bases each). Germline V lookup: CDR1 SQVTM, CDR2 ANQGSEA. The CDR3 runs to 14 residues. Between the trimmed V and J ends, which lost 2 bases and 3 bases, there was a span of 14 bases. The CDR3 nucleotides read TGCAGCGTTGAAAAGGGGACGGGTAGCTACGAGCAGTACTTC. As protein: CSVEKGTGSYEQYF.

This chain connects TRBV2 to TRBJ2-5; D might be TRBD1 (5 bases). The CDR3 spans 16 residues. The V end was cut by 5 bases, the J end by 3 bases, with 19 bases between. From germline, CDR1 is SNHLY and CDR2 FYNNEI. CDR3 in amino acids: CASSTDKGSPKETQYF. Written as DNA, the CDR3 is TGTGCCAGCAGTACGGACAAGGGAAGCCCTAAAGAGACCCAGTACTTC.